This is a list of T cell receptor beta chains from one sample in a study of blood T cell repertoires in COVID-19. Using immunoSEQ multiplex PCR, the repertoire was profiled, and TCRdb retains in-frame clones only, with some absent. The repertoire holds 200,000 to 300,000 clones, with around 90% as singletons. The sequencing input was peripheral blood. The receptors shown here come from a man aged 55 to 70 who had recovered from COVID-19. Each CDR3 is given with its conserved first and last residue. Fields, in order: clone size, V gene, J gene, D gene, CDR3 protein, CDR3 DNA. A D gene is named only where the DNA matches it firmly. Some rows mark clone size as missing; the rest say once, few, many or name a class of expanded clone.

-	TRBV5-6	TRBJ2-1	-	CASILGDYNEQFF	TGTGCCAGCATTCTAGGAGATTACAATGAGCAGTTCTTC
-	TRBV18	TRBJ1-2	-	CASSLEGGYGYTF	TGTGCCAGCTCCTTAGAGGGCGGCTATGGCTACACCTTC
-	TRBV23-1	TRBJ2-1	TRBD1	CASSQSPGQGSQRANNEQFF	TGCGCCAGCAGTCAATCGCCGGGACAGGGGAGCCAGCGGGCGAACAATGAGCAGTTCTTC
-	TRBV4-2	TRBJ1-4	TRBD1	CASSHPGQGREKLFF	TGTGCCAGCAGCCATCCCGGACAGGGGCGGGAAAAACTGTTTTTT
-	TRBV5-5	TRBJ1-1	TRBD1	CASSLTGIDTEAFF	TGTGCCAGCAGTTTGACAGGGATTGACACTGAAGCTTTCTTT
-	TRBV5-6	TRBJ2-6	TRBD1	CASSLRDRGVPGANVLTF	TGTGCCAGCAGCTTGAGGGACAGGGGAGTCCCTGGGGCCAACGTCCTGACTTTC
-	TRBV5-5	TRBJ2-7	TRBD1	CASSPGTVVVYEQYF	TGTGCCAGCAGCCCCGGGACAGTGGTTGTCTACGAGCAGTACTTC
-	TRBV9	TRBJ2-5	TRBD2	CASSSGVTGGETQYF	TGTGCCAGCAGCTCCGGGGTCACCGGGGGGGAGACCCAGTACTTC
-	TRBV5-1	TRBJ1-2	TRBD1	CASSLPGQGDFYTF	TGCGCCAGCAGCCTCCCGGGACAGGGGGACTTTTACACCTTC
-	TRBV27	TRBJ2-7	-	CASSFGTAYEQYF	TGTGCCAGCAGTTTTGGTACAGCCTACGAGCAGTACTTC
-	TRBV7-7	TRBJ2-1	TRBD1	CASSLGDRDSGEQFF	TGTGCCAGCAGTCTGGGGGACAGGGATTCGGGTGAGCAGTTCTTC
-	TRBV25-1	TRBJ1-2	-	CASSYGTPNYGYTF	TGTGCCAGCAGTTATGGGACACCTAACTATGGCTACACCTTC
once	TRBV7-2	TRBJ1-4	-	CASSLVSSRRLNEKLFF	TGTGCCAGCAGCTTAGTTTCTAGCCGGAGACTTAATGAAAAACTGTTTTTT
-	TRBV7-9	TRBJ2-5	-	CASSSGLEETQYF	TGTGCCAGCAGCTCCGGGTTGGAAGAGACCCAGTACTTC
few	TRBV14	TRBJ1-4	TRBD1	CASSQKQGQIEKLFF	TGTGCCAGCAGCCAAAAACAGGGACAGATTGAAAAACTGTTTTTT
-	TRBV5-4	TRBJ2-1	TRBD2	CASSLAGGLGEQFF	TGTGCCAGCAGCCTAGCGGGGGGGCTAGGGGAGCAGTTCTTC
-	TRBV9	TRBJ1-3	-	CASSTKAAISGNTIYF	TGTGCCAGCAGCACCAAGGCAGCGATCTCTGGAAACACCATATATTTT
-	TRBV4-2	TRBJ2-7	-	CASSPRVDYEQYF	TGTGCCAGCAGCCCGAGGGTCGATTACGAGCAGTACTTC
-	TRBV3-1/TRBV3-2	TRBJ2-3	TRBD2	CASSQLAGGGTDTQYF	TGTGCCAGCAGCCAATTAGCGGGCGGCGGCACAGATACGCAGTATTTT
-	TRBV15	TRBJ2-7	TRBD2	CATSRGTSGGYEQYF	TGTGCCACCAGCAGAGGGACTAGCGGGGGGTACGAGCAGTACTTC
-	TRBV30	TRBJ2-5	TRBD2	CAWSRIAGPIGTQYF	TGTGCCTGGAGTCGTATAGCGGGGCCCATAGGGACCCAGTACTTC
-	TRBV9	TRBJ2-4	-	CASSVRGGDIQYF	TGTGCCAGCAGCGTCCGAGGGGGGGACATTCAGTACTTC
-	TRBV10-3	TRBJ1-5	-	CAISEGGARSNQPQHF	TGTGCCATCAGTGAAGGGGGGGCGAGGAGCAATCAGCCCCAGCATTTT
-	TRBV19	TRBJ1-5	TRBD1	CASRGQGASQPQHF	TGTGCCAGTAGAGGACAGGGGGCGAGTCAGCCCCAGCATTTT
-	TRBV24-1	TRBJ2-3	TRBD2	CATSDLGAGGHTDTQYF	TGTGCCACCAGTGATTTAGGAGCGGGGGGACACACAGATACGCAGTATTTT
once	TRBV27	TRBJ2-3	-	CASSFVPGFTDTQYF	TGTGCCAGCAGTTTTGTCCCAGGGTTTACAGATACGCAGTATTTT
-	TRBV6-2/TRBV6-3	TRBJ2-1	TRBD2	CASSYGLAGENEQFF	TGTGCCAGCAGTTATGGACTAGCGGGGGAGAATGAGCAGTTCTTC
-	TRBV2	TRBJ1-4	TRBD1	CAGGTGPATNEKLFF	TGTGCCGGCGGGACAGGGCCCGCAACTAATGAAAAACTGTTTTTT
-	TRBV18	TRBJ2-3	-	CASSPPKTTDTQYF	TGTGCCAGCTCACCGCCCAAGACAACAGATACGCAGTATTTT
-	TRBV3-1/TRBV3-2	TRBJ2-1	-	CASSQGRWEQFF	TGTGCCAGCAGCCAAGGGAGGTGGGAGCAGTTCTTC
once	TRBV30	TRBJ1-1	TRBD1	CAWVGQRNTEAFF	TGTGCCTGGGTGGGACAGAGGAACACTGAAGCTTTCTTT
-	TRBV29-1	TRBJ2-3	TRBD1	CSDKSRTGFPDTQYF	TGCAGCGATAAAAGTAGGACAGGGTTTCCGGATACGCAGTATTTT
-	TRBV27	TRBJ2-3	-	CASSSLGGSTDTQYF	TGTGCCAGCAGTTCACTAGGAGGCAGCACAGATACGCAGTATTTT
once	TRBV20-1	TRBJ2-1	-	CSAPGENEQFF	TGCAGTGCTCCCGGTGAAAATGAGCAGTTCTTC
-	TRBV6-5	TRBJ2-1	-	CASKEQGYNEQFF	TGTGCCAGCAAGGAACAGGGATACAATGAGCAGTTCTTC
-	TRBV9	TRBJ1-6	TRBD1	CASSTPDRGLFNSPLHF	TGTGCCAGCAGCACGCCGGACAGGGGGTTATTCAATTCACCCCTCCACTTT
-	TRBV18	TRBJ1-1	-	CASSLTTENTEAFF	TGTGCCAGCTCTCTGACGACAGAAAACACTGAAGCTTTCTTT
-	TRBV7-9	TRBJ1-2	TRBD1	CASSSPGTGLLNYGYTF	TGTGCCAGCAGCTCGCCCGGGACAGGATTACTTAACTATGGCTACACCTTC
-	TRBV5-1	TRBJ2-3	-	CASSSGESTDTQYF	TGCGCCAGCAGCTCCGGTGAAAGCACAGATACGCAGTATTTT
-	TRBV7-2	TRBJ1-4	TRBD1	CASSLETGKEKLFF	TGTGCCAGCAGCTTAGAGACAGGGAAAGAAAAACTGTTTTTT
-	TRBV12-3/TRBV12-4	TRBJ1-4	-	CASSSVEKLFF	TGTGCCAGCAGTTCAGTCGAAAAACTGTTTTTT
-	TRBV11-2	TRBJ2-2	TRBD2	CASSWGLAGSGELFF	TGTGCCAGCAGCTGGGGGCTAGCGGGGTCCGGGGAGCTGTTTTTT
-	TRBV19	TRBJ1-1	-	CASSYSLIQGMNTEAFF	TGTGCCAGTAGTTACTCCCTAATCCAGGGCATGAACACTGAAGCTTTCTTT
-	TRBV19	TRBJ1-2	-	CASRTERVYGYTF	TGTGCCAGCCGGACAGAAAGGGTCTATGGCTACACCTTC